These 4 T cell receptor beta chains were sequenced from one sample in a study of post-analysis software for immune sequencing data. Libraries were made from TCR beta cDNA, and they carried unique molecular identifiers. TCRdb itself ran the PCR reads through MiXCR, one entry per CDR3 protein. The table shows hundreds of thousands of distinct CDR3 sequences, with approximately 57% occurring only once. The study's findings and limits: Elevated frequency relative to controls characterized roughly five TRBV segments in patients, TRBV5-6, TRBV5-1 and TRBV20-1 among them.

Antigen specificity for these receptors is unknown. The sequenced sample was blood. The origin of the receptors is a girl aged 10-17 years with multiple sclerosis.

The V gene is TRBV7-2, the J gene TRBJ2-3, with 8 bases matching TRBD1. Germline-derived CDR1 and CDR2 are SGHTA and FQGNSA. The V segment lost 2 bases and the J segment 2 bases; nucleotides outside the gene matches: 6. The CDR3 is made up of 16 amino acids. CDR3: CASSLFATGVTDTQYF. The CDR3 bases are TGTGCCAGCAGCTTATTCGCGACAGGGGTCACAGATACGCAGTATTTT.

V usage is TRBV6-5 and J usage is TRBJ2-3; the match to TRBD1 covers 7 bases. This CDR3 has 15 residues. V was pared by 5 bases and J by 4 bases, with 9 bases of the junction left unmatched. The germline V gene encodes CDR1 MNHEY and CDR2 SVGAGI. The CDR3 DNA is TGTGCCAGCAGTCGGGACAGACCCGCCCCAGATACGCAGTATTTT. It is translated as CASSRDRPAPDTQYF.

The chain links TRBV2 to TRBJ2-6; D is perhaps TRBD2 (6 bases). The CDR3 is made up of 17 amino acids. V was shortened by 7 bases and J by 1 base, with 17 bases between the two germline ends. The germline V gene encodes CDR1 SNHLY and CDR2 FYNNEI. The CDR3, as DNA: TGTGCCAGCAATTTGGAGGGCCTCCCTTCTGGGGCCAACGTCCTGACTTTC. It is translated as CASNLEGLPSGANVLTF.

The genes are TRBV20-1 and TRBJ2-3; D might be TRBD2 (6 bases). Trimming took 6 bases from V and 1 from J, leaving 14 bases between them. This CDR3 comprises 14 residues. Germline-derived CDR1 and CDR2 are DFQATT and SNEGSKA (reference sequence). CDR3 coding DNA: TGCAGTGCCCCGCGGGGCCTCCGCACAGATACGCAGTATTTT. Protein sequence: CSAPRGLRTDTQYF.